Following are 8 T cell receptor beta chains from one sample sequenced in a study of blood T cells in healthy people across ages. Together with a sample-barcoded 5' primer, a J-beta primer mix was included in a second PCR lasting about 7 to 11 cycles. Using its own MiXCR run on the 5' RACE reads, TCRdb lists one record per CDR3 protein. The profile shows approximately 670,000 distinct CDR3 sequences, around two fifths of them singletons. Sequencing was done on a sample of blood. These receptors were collected from a man older than 75 in good health.

The chain joins TRBV7-2 to TRBJ2-5; tentative D call: TRBD1 (6 bases). The CDR3 sequence is 14 residues long. Germline CDR1 is SGHTA and CDR2 is FQGNSA. Trimming shortened V by 4 bases and J by 1 base, and 10 bases separated the two germline ends. This CDR3 reads CASSSWGPQETQYF. The CDR3 coding sequence is TGTGCCAGCAGCTCCTGGGGGCCCCAAGAGACCCAGTACTTC.

This clonotype was seen more than once but under ten times. The gene calls are TRBV5-1 and TRBJ2-7, with 7 bases matching TRBD1. V was pared by 3 bases and J by 3 bases, with 6 bases of the junction left unmatched. Germline assignment: CDR1 SGHRS and CDR2 YFSETQ. The CDR3 runs 14 residues. CDR3 in DNA: TGCGCCAGCAGCTCAGGGGGACAGAACTACGAGCAGTACTTC. Translating gives CASSSGGQNYEQYF.

The gene calls are TRBV20-1 and TRBJ2-3; D not certain. Germline V CDR1 and CDR2: DFQATT, SNEGSKA (reference sequence). Trimming took 2 bases from V and 1 from J, leaving 4 bases between them. The CDR3 extends over 12 amino acids. The CDR3 DNA sequence: TGCAGTGCTAGACCCCGCACAGATACGCAGTATTTT. Amino acids: CSARPRTDTQYF.

This clonotype showed up just a few times. The V gene is TRBV12-3 or TRBV12-4, the J gene TRBJ2-4; 8 nucleotides match TRBD1. The CDR3 covers 16 residues. V was pared by 3 bases and J by 13 bases, with 17 bases of the junction left unmatched. The CDR3 DNA sequence: TGTGCCAGCAGTTTGTGGGTAGGGCAGGGGGCAGGGGAGCAGTACTTC. The encoded protein is CASSLWVGQGAGEQYF.

V is TRBV6-6 and J is TRBJ2-7, with 9 nucleotides matching TRBD1. Per the germline V gene, CDR1 is MNHNY and CDR2 is SVGAGI (reference sequence). V lost 6 bases, J lost 3 bases, and 6 bases stayed unmatched. CDR3 length equals 14 residues. The CDR3 reads CASRTPGQGYEQYF. The CDR3 bases are TGTGCCAGCAGAACCCCGGGACAGGGCTACGAGCAGTACTTC.

The CDR3, as DNA: TGTGCCAGCAGCCAAGGCGTTAGCTCTGGGGCCAACGTCCTGACTTTC. As protein: CASSQGVSSGANVLTF. The chain joins TRBV12-3 or TRBV12-4 to TRBJ2-6, with no clear D. V lost 6 bases to trimming and J lost 0 bases, with 12 bases between them. The CDR3 extends over 16 amino acids.

This clonotype was observed a handful of times. The V gene is TRBV4-1, the J gene TRBJ1-2, with a possible D match to TRBD1 (5 bases). The V end was cut by 0 bases, the J end by 6 bases, with 20 bases between. Germline CDR1 and CDR2: MGHRA and YSYEKL. The CDR3 contains 17 residues. The CDR3 DNA reads TGCGCCAGCAGCCAAGACTCATTCCGAGGGGAATCGGATGGCTACACCTTC. Translated: CASSQDSFRGESDGYTF.

This chain connects TRBV9 to TRBJ1-4, with unresolved D. This CDR3 comprises 15 residues. Trimming took off 3 bases at V and 5 bases at J, with 14 bases between the two ends. Germline V gives CDR1 SGDLS, CDR2 YYNGEE. The CDR3 nucleotides read TGTGCCAGCAGCGCAAGACGGAACCCCAATGAAAAACTGTTTTTT. Protein: CASSARRNPNEKLFF. The complete variable domain, with remaining parts taken from reference TRBV9 and TRBJ1-4, reads DSGVTQTPKHLITATGQRVTLRCSPRSGDLSVYWYQQSLDQGLQFLIQYYNGEERAKGNILERFSAQQFPDLHSELNLSSLELGDSALYFCASSARRNPNEKLFFGSGTQLSVL.